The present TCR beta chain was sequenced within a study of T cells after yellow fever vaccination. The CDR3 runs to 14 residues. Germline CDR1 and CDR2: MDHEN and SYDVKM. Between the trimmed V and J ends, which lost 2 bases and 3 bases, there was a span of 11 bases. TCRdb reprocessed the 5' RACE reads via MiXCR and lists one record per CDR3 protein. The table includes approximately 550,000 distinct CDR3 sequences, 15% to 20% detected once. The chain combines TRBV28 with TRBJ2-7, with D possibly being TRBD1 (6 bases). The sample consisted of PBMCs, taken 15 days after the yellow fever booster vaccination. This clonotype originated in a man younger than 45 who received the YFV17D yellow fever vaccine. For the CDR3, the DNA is TGTGCCAGCAGTTTACCAGGGGAAGTCTACGAGCAGTACTTC. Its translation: CASSLPGEVYEQYF.